This TCR beta chain came from a study of T cell responses to AZD1222 COVID-19 vaccine. Measured with immunoSEQ multiplex PCR; TCRdb has only the in-frame clones, and not every one. The sample records over 90,000 clones, about 86% being singletons. The germline V gene encodes CDR1 SEHNR and CDR2 FQNEAQ (reference sequence). V was cut by 2 bases and J by 7 bases, with 12 bases left in between. The CDR3 covers 14 residues. The V and J genes are TRBV7-9 and TRBJ2-1; TRBD2 is a possible D gene (6 bases). This sample comprised peripheral blood, obtained on day 0 of AZD1222 vaccination. The TCR was taken from an adult in good health. CDR3 in DNA: TGTGCCAGCAGCTTAATACGCGGGAAAAATGAGCAGTTCTTC. It encodes CASSLIRGKNEQFF.